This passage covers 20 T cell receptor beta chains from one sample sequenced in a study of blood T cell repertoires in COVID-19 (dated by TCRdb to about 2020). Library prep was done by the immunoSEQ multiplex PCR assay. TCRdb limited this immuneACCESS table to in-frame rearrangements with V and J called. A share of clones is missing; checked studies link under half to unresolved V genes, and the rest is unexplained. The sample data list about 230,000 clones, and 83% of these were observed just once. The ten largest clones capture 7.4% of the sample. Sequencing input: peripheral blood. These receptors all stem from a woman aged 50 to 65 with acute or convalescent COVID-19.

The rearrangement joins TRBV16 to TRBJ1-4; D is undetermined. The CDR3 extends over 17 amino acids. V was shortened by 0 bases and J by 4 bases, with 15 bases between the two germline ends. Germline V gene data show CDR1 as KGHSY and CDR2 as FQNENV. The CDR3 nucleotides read TGTGCCAGCAGCCAATCCCTACCGACTCAGCGTAATGAAAAACTGTTTTTT. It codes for CASSQSLPTQRNEKLFF.

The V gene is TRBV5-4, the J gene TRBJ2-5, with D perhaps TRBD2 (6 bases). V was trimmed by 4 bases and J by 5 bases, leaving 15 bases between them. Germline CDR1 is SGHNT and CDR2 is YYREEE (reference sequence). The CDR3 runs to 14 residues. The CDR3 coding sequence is TGTGCCAGCAGCAGAGCGGCCGCGGGGGAGACCCAGTACTTC. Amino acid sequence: CASSRAAAGETQYF.

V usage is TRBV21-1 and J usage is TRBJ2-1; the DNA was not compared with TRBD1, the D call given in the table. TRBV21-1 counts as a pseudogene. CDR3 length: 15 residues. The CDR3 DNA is TGTGCCAGCAGGCAAAAAGAGACAGGTCACAATGAGCAGTTCTTC. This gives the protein CASRQKETGHNEQFF.

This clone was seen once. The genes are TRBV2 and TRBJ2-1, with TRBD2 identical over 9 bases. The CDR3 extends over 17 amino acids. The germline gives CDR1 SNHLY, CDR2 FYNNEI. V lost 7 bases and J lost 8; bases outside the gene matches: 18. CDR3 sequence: CASKAAGGRLFQDEQFF. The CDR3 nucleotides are TGTGCCAGCAAAGCCGCGGGGGGGCGACTATTCCAGGATGAGCAGTTCTTC. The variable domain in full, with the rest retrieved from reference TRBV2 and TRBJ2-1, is EPEVTQTPSHQVTQMGQEVILRCVPISNHLYFYWYRQILGQKVEFLVSFYNNEISEKSEIFDDQFSVERPDGSNFTLKIRSTKLEDSAMYFCASKAAGGRLFQDEQFFGPGTRLTVL.

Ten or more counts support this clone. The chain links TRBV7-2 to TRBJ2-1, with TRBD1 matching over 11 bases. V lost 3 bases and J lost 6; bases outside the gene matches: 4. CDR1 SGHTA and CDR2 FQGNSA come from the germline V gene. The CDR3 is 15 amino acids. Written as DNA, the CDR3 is TGTGCCAGCAGCTTCGGACAGGGGGCGGGCAATGAGCAGTTCTTC. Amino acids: CASSFGQGAGNEQFF.

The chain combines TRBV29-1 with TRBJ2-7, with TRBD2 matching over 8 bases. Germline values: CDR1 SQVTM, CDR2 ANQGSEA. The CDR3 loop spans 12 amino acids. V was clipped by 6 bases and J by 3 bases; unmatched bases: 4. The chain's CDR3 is CSVAGLDYEQYF. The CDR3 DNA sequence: TGCAGCGTGGCGGGACTAGACTACGAGCAGTACTTC.

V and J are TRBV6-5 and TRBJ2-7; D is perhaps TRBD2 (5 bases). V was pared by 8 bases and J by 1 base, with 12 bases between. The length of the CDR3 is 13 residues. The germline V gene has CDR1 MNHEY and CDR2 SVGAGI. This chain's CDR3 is CASGLRDSYEQYF. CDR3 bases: TGTGCCAGCGGGCTTCGGGATTCCTACGAGCAGTACTTC.

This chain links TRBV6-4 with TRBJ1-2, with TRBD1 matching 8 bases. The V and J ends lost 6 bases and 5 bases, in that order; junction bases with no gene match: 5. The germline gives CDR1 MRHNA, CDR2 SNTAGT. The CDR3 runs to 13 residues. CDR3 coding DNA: TGTGCCAGCAGCGAAACAGGGGGATATGGCTACACCTTC. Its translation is CASSETGGYGYTF.

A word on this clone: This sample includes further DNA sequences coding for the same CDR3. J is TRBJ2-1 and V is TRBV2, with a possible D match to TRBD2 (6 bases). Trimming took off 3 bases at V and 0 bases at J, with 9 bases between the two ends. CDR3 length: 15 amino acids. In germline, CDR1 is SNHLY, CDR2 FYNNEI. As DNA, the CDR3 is TGTGCCAGCAGTGATGACGGGAGCTCCTACAATGAGCAGTTCTTC. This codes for CASSDDGSSYNEQFF.

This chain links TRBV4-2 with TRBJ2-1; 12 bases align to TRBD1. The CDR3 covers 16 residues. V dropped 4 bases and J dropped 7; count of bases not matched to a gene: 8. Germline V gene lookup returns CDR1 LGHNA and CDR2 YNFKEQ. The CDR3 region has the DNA TGTGCCAGCAGCCCGCTGGGACAGGGGGCGAAGAATGAGCAGTTCTTC. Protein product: CASSPLGQGAKNEQFF.

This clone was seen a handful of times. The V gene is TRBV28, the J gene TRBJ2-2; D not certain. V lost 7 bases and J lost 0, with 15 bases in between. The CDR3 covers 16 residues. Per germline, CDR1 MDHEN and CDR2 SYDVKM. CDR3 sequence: CASTVRSKANTGELFF. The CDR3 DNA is TGTGCCAGCACGGTGCGGTCCAAGGCGAACACCGGGGAGCTGTTTTTT.

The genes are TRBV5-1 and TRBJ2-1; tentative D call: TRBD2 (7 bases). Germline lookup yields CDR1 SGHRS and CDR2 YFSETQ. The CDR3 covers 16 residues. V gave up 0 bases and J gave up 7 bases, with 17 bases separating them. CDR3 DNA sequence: TGCGCCAGCAGCTTGGATCAGGCGGGGGCGTCTAATGAGCAGTTCTTC. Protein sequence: CASSLDQAGASNEQFF.

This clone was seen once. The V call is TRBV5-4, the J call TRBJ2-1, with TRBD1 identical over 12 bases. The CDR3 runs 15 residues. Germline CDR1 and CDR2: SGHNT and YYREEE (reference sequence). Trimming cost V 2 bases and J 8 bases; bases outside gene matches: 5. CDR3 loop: CASSLPGQGADEQFF. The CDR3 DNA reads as TGTGCCAGCAGCTTACCGGGACAGGGGGCCGATGAGCAGTTCTTC.

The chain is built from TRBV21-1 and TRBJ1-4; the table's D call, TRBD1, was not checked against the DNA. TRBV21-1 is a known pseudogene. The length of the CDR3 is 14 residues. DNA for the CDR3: TGTGCCAGCAGCAAGACAGGGGATAGGGAAAAACTGTTTTTT. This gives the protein CASSKTGDREKLFF.

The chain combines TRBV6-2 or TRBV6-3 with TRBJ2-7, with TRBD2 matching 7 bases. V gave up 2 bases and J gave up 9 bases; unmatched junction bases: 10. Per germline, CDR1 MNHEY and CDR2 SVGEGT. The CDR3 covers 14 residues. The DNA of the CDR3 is TGTGCCAGCAGTTACGCCCAGCGGGGATCGGGGCAGTACTTC. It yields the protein CASSYAQRGSGQYF.

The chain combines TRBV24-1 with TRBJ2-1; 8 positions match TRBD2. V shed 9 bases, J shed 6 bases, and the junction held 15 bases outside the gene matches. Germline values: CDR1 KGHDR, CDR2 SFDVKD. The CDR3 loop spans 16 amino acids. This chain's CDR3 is CATSEVASGWSNEQFF. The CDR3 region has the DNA TGTGCCACCTCTGAGGTTGCTAGCGGGTGGTCCAATGAGCAGTTCTTC.

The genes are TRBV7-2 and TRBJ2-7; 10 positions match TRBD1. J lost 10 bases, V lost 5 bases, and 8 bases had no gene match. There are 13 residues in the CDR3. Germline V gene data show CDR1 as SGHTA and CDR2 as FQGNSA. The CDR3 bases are TGTGCCAGCAGCACCGGGACAGGGGACTTCCAGTACTTC. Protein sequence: CASSTGTGDFQYF.

The CDR3 DNA follows: TGTGCCAGCAGTCCGACCTTAGGGGCCGGTGGTTCGGCTGGAAACACCATATATTTT. Translating it yields CASSPTLGAGGSAGNTIYF. The chain combines TRBV28 with TRBJ1-3; possibly TRBD1 for D (5 bases). This CDR3 contains 19 residues. The germline V and J ends were trimmed by 5 bases and 2 bases, with 25 bases remaining between them. CDR1 and CDR2 from the germline V gene are MDHEN and SYDVKM.

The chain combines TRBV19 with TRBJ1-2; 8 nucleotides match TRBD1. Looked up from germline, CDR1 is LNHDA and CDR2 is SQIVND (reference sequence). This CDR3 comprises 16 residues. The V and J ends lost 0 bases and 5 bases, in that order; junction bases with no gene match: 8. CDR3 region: CASSIDRVTGDYGYTF. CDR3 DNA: TGTGCCAGTAGTATAGATCGGGTGACAGGGGATTATGGCTACACCTTC.

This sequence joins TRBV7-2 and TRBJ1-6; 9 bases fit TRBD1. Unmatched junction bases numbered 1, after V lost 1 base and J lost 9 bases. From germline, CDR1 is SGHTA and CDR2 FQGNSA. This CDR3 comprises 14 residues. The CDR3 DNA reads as TGTGCCAGCAGCTTAGGACAGGGGGTTTCACCCCTCCACTTT. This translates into CASSLGQGVSPLHF. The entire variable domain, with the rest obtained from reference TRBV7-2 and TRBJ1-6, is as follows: GAGVSQSPSNKVTEKGKDVELRCDPISGHTALYWYRQSLGQGLEFLIYFQGNSAPDKSGLPSDRFSAERTGGSVSTLTIQRTQQEDSAVYLCASSLGQGVSPLHFGNGTRLTVT.